The clone carrying this TCR beta chain was seen repeatedly, ten times or more. Antigen unknown. Amplification targeted TCR beta CDR3 regions from RNA transcripts. When the TCR CDR3 underwent first-round RT-PCR, the HTBI primer set was used. TCRdb re-called the multiplex PCR reads through MiXCR, storing one row per CDR3 protein. The data show 360,000 or so distinct CDR3 sequences, with roughly 15% seen just once and roughly a fifth held by the top ten. These data come from a study of T cells in Graves' hyperthyroidism and ophthalmopathy. Findings and limits, study-wide: Among thyroid clonotypes expanded above 0.001, most also appeared in blood.

There are 14 residues in the CDR3. Deletions cut 3 bases from V and 6 bases from J, with 13 bases between. Germline lookup yields CDR1 SNHLY and CDR2 FYNNEI. Sequencing was performed on blood. The clonotype comes from an older woman with Graves' ophthalmopathy. This sequence joins TRBV2 and TRBJ2-3; D gene ambiguous. This CDR3 reads CASSDLRRADTQYF. Here the CDR3 DNA reads TGTGCCAGCAGTGATCTTCGGCGTGCGGATACGCAGTATTTT.